This TCR beta chain was identified during a study of CD8 T cells in Susac syndrome. With random hexamers, 0.5 to 1 ug RNA was reverse transcribed. From the immunoSEQ multiplex PCR reads, TCRdb called clonotypes with MiXCR, one entry per CDR3 protein. The table records some 300,000 distinct CDR3 sequences, 75% to 85% of them present only once. The CDR3 loop spans 17 amino acids. After removal of 1 base from V and 3 bases from J, the junction contained 8 bases not matched to a gene. Germline CDR1 is SGHAT and CDR2 is FQNNGV. The sequence was collected from a human donor with multiple sclerosis. V gene TRBV11-2 combines with J gene TRBJ1-2, with 10 bases identical to TRBD1. The sample comprised CD8+ T cells from PBMCs. The CDR3 region is CASSLGDRGWRDYGYTF. CDR3 DNA: TGTGCCAGCAGCTTAGGGGACAGGGGCTGGAGAGACTATGGCTACACCTTC.